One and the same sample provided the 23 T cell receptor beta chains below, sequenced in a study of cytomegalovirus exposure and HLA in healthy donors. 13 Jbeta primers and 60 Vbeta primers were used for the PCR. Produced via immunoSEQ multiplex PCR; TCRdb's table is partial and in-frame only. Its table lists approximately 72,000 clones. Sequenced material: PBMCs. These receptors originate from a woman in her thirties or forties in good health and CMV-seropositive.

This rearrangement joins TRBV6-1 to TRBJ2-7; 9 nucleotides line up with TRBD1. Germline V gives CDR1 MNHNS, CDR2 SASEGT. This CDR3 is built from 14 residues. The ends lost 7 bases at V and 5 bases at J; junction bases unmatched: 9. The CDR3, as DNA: TGTGCCAGCACCCTGGACAGGGGTAAGGACGAGCAGTACTTC. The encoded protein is CASTLDRGKDEQYF.

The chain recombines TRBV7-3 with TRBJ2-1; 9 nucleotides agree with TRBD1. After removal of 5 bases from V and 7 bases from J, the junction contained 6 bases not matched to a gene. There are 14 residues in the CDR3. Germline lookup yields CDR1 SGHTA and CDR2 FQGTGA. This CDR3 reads CASSPGTGINEQFF. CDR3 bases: TGTGCCAGCAGCCCAGGGACAGGGATAAATGAGCAGTTCTTC.

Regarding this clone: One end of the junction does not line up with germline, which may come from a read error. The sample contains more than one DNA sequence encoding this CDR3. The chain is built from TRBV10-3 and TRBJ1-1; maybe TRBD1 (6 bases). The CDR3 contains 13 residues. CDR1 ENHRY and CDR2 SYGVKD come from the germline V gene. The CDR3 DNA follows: TGTGCCATCAGCCCCAGGGGAATCACTGAGGCTTTCTTT. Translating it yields CAISPRGITEAFF.

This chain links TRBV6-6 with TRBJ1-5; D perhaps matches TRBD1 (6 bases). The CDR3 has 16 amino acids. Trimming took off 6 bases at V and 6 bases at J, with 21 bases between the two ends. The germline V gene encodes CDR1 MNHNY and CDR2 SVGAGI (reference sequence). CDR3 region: CASSEPGQGKGQPQHF. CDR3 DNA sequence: TGTGCCAGCAGCGAACCGGGCCAGGGGAAGGGTCAGCCCCAGCATTTT.

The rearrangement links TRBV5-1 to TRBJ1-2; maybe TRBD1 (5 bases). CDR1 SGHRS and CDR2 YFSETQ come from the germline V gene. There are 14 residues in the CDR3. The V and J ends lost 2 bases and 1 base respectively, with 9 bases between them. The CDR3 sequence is CASSLGVINYGYTF. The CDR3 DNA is TGCGCCAGCAGCTTAGGGGTGATTAACTATGGCTACACCTTC.

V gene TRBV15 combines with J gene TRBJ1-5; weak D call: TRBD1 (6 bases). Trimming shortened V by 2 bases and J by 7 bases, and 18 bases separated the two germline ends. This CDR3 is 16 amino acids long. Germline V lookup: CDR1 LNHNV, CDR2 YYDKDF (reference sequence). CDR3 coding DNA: TGTGCCACCAGCAGAATGGGAGGGGGTATAAGCCAGCCCCAGCATTTT. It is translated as CATSRMGGGISQPQHF.

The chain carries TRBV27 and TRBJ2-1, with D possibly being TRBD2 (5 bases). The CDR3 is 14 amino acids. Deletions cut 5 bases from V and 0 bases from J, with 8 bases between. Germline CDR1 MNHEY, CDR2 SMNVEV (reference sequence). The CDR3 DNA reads TGTGCCAGCAGTATGGGGAGCTCCTACAATGAGCAGTTCTTC. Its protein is CASSMGSSYNEQFF.

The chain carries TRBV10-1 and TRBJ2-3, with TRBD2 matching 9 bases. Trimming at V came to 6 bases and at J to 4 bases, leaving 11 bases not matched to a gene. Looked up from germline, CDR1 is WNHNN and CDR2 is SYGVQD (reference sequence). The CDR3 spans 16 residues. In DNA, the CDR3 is TGCGCCAGCAGCCCCCGGGCGGGAGGGCCCTCAGATACGCAGTATTTT. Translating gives CASSPRAGGPSDTQYF.

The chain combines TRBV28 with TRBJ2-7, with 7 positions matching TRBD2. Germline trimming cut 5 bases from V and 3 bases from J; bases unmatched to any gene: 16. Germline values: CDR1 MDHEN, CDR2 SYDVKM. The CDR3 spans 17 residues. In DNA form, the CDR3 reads TGTGCCAGCAGTCCGAATTCCGGCGGGGAGGGCCACTACGAGCAGTACTTC. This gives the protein CASSPNSGGEGHYEQYF.

The CDR3 loop reads CASSLGATNEKLFF. In DNA, the CDR3 is TGCGCCAGCAGCTTGGGAGCAACTAATGAAAAACTGTTTTTT. The chain employs TRBV5-1 and TRBJ1-4; D is uncertain. Germline CDR1 and CDR2: SGHRS and YFSETQ. V lost 0 bases, J lost 0 bases, and 3 bases lay in between. The CDR3 loop spans 14 amino acids.

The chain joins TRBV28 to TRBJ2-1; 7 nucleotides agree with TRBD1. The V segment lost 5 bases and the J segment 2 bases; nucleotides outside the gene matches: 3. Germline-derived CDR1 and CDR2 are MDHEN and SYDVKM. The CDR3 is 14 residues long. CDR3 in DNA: TGTGCCAGCAGTCCCGGGACAGCCTACAATGAGCAGTTCTTC. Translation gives CASSPGTAYNEQFF.

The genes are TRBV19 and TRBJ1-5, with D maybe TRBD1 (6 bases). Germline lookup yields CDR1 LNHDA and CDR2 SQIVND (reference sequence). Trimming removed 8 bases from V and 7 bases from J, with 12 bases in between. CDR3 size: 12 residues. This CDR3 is CASSTGIQPQHF. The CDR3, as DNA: TGTGCCAGTTCCACAGGGATCCAGCCCCAGCATTTT.

CDR3 amino acids: CASSLTSEGNTEAFF. The DNA of the CDR3 is TGTGCCAGCAGTTTAACATCGGAGGGGAACACTGAAGCTTTCTTT. The gene calls are TRBV28 and TRBJ1-1; D gene uncertain. V was trimmed by 2 bases and J by 1 base, leaving 11 bases between them. Looked up from germline, CDR1 is MDHEN and CDR2 is SYDVKM. CDR3 length: 15 residues.

In DNA form, the CDR3 reads TGTGCCAGCAGCTCCGGGTTAGGTTATGGCTACACCTTC. Translated, it gives CASSSGLGYGYTF. The chain is built from TRBV7-3 and TRBJ1-2; D is uncertain. V lost 4 bases and J 5 bases, leaving 11 bases between the germline ends. Germline V lookup: CDR1 SGHTA, CDR2 FQGTGA. The CDR3 length is 13 residues.

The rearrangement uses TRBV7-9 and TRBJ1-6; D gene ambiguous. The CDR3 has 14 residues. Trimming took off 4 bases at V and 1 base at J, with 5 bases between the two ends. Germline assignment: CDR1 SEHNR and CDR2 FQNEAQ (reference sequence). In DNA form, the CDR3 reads TGTGCCAGCAGCTCCCGGTCCTATAATTCACCCCTCCACTTT. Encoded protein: CASSSRSYNSPLHF.

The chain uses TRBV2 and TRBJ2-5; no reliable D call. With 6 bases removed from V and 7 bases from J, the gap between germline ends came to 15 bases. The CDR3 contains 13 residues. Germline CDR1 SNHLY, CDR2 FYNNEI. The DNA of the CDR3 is TGTGCCAGCAGGGGCTCCGTGCATGCGACCCAGTACTTC. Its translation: CASRGSVHATQYF.

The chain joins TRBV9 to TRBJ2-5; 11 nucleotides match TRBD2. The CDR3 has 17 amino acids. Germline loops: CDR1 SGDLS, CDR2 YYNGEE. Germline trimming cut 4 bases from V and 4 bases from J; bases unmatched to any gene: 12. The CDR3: CASSTSPLAGGLETQYF. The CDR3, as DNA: TGTGCCAGCAGCACCTCACCCCTAGCGGGGGGATTAGAGACCCAGTACTTC.

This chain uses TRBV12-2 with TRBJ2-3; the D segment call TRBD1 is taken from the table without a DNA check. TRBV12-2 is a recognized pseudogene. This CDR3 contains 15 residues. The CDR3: CASRFQGASTDTQYF. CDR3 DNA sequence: TGTGCAAGTCGCTTCCAGGGGGCGTCCACAGATACGCAGTATTTT.

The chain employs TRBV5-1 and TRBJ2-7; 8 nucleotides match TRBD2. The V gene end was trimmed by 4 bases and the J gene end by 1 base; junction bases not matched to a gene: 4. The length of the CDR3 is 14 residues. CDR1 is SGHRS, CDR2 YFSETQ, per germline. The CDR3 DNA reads TGCGCCAGCAGCCTCACTAGCGGTTCCTACGAGCAGTACTTC. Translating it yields CASSLTSGSYEQYF.

CDR3 amino acids: CASNLQGAITEAFF. CDR3 bases: TGTGCCAGCAACCTGCAGGGGGCTATAACTGAAGCTTTCTTT. This chain links TRBV2 with TRBJ1-1, with TRBD1 matching over 8 bases. From germline, CDR1 is SNHLY and CDR2 FYNNEI. Trimming removed 7 bases from V and 5 bases from J; junction bases left unmatched: 9. The CDR3 is 14 residues long.

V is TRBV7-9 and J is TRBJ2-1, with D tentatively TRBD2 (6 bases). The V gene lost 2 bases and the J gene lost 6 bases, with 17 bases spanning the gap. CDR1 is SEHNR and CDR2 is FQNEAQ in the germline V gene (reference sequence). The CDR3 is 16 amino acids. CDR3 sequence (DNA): TGTGCCAGCAGCTTAATGAGCTGGCGGGAAGGCAATGAGCAGTTCTTC. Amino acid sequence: CASSLMSWREGNEQFF.

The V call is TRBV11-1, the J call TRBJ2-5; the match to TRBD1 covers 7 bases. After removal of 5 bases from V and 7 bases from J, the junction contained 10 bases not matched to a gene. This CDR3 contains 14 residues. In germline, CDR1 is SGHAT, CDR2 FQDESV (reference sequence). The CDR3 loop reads CASSQLRQGSTQYF. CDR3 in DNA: TGTGCCAGCAGCCAACTAAGACAGGGCTCGACCCAGTACTTC.

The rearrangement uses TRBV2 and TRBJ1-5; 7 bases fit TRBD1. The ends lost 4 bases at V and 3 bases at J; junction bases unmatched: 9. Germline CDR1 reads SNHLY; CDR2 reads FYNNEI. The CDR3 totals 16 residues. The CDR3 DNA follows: TGTGCCAGCAGTGTCGAAGGGGGCGCCCCCAATCAGCCCCAGCATTTT. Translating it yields CASSVEGGAPNQPQHF.